This T cell receptor (beta chain) was sequenced for a study of blood T cell repertoires in COVID-19. In the study overall: Acute and convalescent COVID-19 specimens originated in the United States, Italy and Spain.

The CDR3 has 14 amino acids. V lost 8 bases to trimming and J lost 0 bases, with 11 bases between them. The germline V gene has CDR1 SGHTA and CDR2 FQGNSA. In the study's own analysis: Amplification of reference gene primers provided the estimated nucleated cell counts. The data were produced by immunoSEQ multiplex PCR, yet TCRdb's version contains in-frame clones alone and is incomplete. The V and J calls and the clone size are those of that table, but D and trimming were determined from the DNA. The top ten clones hold roughly 13% of a sample with approximately 150,000 clones, 85% to 90% of them seen once.

The chain is built from TRBV7-2 and TRBJ2-1; D might be TRBD2 (6 bases). Sequencing was done on a sample of peripheral blood. The source of this sequence is a young man with COVID-19, enrolled during active disease. The CDR3 is CASAGTDSYNEQFF. The CDR3 DNA reads as TGTGCCAGCGCGGGGACGGACTCCTACAATGAGCAGTTCTTC.